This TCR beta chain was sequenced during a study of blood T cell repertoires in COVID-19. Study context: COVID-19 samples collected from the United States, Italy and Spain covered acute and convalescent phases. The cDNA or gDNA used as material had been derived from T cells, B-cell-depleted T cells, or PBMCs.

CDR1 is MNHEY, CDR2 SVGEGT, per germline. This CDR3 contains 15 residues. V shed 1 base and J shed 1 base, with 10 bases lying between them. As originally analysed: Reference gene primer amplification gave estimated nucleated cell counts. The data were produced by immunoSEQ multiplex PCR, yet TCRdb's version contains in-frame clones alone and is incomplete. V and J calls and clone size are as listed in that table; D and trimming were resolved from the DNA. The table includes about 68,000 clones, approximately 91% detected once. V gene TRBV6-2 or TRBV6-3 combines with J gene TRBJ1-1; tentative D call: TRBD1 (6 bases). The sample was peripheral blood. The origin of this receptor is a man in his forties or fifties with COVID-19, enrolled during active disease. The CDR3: CASSYYRETNTEAFF. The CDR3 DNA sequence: TGTGCCAGCAGTTACTACAGGGAAACGAACACTGAAGCTTTCTTT.